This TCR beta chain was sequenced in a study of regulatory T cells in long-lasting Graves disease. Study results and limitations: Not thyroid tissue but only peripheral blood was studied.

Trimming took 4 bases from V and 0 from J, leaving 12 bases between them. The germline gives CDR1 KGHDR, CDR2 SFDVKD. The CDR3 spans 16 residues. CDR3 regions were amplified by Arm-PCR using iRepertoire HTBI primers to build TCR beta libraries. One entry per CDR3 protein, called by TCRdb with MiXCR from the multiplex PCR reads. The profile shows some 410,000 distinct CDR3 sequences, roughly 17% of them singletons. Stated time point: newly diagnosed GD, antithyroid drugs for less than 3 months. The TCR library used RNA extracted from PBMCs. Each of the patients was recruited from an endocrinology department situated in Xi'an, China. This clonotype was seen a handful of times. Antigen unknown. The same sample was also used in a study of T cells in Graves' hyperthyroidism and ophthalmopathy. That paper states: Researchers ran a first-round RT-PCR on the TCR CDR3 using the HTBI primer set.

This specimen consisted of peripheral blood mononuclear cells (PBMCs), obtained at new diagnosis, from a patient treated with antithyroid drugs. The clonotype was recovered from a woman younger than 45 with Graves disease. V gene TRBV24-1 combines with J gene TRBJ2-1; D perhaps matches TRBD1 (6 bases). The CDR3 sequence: CATSDRVRGSYNEQFF. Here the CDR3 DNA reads TGTGCCACCAGTGACCGAGTCAGGGGCTCCTACAATGAGCAGTTCTTC.